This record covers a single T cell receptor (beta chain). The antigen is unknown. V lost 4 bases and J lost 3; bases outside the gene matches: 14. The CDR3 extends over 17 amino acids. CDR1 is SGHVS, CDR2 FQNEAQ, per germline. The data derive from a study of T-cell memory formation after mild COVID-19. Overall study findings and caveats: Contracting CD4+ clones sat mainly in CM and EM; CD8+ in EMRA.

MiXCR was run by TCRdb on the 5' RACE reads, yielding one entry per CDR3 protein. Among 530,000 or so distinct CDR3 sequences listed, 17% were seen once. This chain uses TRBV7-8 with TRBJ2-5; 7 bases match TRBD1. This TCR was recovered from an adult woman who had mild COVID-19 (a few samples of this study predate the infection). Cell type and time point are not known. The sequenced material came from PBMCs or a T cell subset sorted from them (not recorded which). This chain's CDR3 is CASSSLADRDAKETQYF. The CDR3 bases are TGTGCCAGCAGCTCCCTCGCAGACAGGGATGCGAAAGAGACCCAGTACTTC.